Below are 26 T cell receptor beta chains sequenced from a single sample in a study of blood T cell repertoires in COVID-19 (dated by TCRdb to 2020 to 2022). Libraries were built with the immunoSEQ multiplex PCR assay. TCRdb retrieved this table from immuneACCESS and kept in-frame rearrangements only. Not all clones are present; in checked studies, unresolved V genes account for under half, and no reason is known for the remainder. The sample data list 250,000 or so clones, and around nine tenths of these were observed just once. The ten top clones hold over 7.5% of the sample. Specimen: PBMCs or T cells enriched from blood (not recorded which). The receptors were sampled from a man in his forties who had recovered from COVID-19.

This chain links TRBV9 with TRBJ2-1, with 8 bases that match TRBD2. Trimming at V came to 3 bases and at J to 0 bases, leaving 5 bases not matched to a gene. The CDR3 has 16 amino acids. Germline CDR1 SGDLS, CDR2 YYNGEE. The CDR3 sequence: CASSGRGGSSYNEQFF. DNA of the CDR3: TGTGCCAGCAGCGGACGCGGGGGGAGCTCCTACAATGAGCAGTTCTTC.

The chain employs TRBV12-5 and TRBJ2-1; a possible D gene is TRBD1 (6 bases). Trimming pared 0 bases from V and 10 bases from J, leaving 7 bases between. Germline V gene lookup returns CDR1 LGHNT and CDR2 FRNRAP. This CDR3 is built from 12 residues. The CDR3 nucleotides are TGTGCTAGTGGTTTGGTGGGGACAGAGCAGTTCTTC. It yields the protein CASGLVGTEQFF. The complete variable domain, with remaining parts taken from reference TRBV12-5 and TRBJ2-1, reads DARVTQTPRHKVTEMGQEVTMRCQPILGHNTVFWYRQTMMQGLELLAYFRNRAPLDDSGMPKDRFSAEMPDATLATLKIQPSEPRDSAVYFCASGLVGTEQFFGPGTRLTVL.

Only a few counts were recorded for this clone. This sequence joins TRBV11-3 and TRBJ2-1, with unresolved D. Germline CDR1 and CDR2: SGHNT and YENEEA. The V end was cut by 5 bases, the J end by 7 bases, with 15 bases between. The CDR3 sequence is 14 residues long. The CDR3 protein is CASSPPRHRNEQFF. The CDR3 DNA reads TGTGCCAGCAGCCCCCCCCGACATCGGAATGAGCAGTTCTTC.

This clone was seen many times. In nucleotides, the CDR3 is TGTGCCAGTAGTAACCCCCCGGACAGGTCTCGGTTCTTC. It yields the protein CASSNPPDRSRFF. The J gene is TRBJ2-1, the V gene TRBV19; the match to TRBD1 covers 7 bases. J was trimmed by 15 bases and V by 4 bases; bases with no gene match: 12. CDR1 LNHDA and CDR2 SQIVND come from the germline V gene (reference sequence). The CDR3 is 13 residues long.

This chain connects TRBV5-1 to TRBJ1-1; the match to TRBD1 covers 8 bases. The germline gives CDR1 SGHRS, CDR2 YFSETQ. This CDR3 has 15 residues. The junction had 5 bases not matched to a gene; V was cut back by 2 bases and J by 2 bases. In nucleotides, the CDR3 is TGCGCCAGCAGCTTCAGGGGGCTGGTAAACACTGAAGCTTTCTTT. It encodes CASSFRGLVNTEAFF.

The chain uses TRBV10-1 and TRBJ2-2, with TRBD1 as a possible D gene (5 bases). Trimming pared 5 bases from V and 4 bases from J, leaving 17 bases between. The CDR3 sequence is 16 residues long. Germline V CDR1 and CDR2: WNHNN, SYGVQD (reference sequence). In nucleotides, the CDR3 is TGCGCCAGCAGTCCTAGGGGTCTCCTCCCCACCGGGGAGCTGTTTTTT. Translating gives CASSPRGLLPTGELFF.

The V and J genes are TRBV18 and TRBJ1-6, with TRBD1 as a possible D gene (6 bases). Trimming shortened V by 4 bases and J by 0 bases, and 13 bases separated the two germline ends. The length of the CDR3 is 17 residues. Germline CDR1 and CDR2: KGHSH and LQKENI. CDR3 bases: TGTGCCAGCTCACGGGGGACAACGAGCTCCTATAATTCACCCCTCCACTTT. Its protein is CASSRGTTSSYNSPLHF.

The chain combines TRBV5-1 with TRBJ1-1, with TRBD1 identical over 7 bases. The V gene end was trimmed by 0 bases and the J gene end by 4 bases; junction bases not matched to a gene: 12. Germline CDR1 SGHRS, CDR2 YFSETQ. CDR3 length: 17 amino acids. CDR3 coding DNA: TGCGCCAGCAGCTTGGGACAGGGTTCCTTTAGGACCACTGAAGCTTTCTTT. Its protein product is CASSLGQGSFRTTEAFF.

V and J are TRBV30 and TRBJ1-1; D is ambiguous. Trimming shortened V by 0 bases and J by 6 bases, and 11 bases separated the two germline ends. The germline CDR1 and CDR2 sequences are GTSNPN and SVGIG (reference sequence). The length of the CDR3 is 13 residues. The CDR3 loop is CAWSVPGPPEAFF. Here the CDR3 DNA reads TGTGCCTGGAGTGTACCCGGTCCTCCTGAAGCTTTCTTT.

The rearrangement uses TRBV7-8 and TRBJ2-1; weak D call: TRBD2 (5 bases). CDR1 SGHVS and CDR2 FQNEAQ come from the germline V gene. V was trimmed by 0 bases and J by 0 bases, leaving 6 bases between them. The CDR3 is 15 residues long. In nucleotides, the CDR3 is TGTGCCAGCAGCTTAGCGGGGAGCTCCTACAATGAGCAGTTCTTC. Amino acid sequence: CASSLAGSSYNEQFF.

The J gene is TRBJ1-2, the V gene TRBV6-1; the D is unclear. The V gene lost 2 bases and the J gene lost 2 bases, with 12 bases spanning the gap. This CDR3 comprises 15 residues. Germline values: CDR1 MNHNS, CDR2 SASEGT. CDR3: CASSEKLISNYGYTF. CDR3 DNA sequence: TGTGCCAGCAGTGAAAAACTCATCTCAAACTATGGCTACACCTTC.

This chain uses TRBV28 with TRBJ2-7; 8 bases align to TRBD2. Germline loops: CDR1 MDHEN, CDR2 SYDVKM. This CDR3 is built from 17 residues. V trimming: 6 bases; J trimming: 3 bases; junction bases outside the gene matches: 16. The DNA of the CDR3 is TGTGCCAGCAGACTCCAGTCGGGGGGGGCCTATCACTACGAGCAGTACTTC. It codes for CASRLQSGGAYHYEQYF.

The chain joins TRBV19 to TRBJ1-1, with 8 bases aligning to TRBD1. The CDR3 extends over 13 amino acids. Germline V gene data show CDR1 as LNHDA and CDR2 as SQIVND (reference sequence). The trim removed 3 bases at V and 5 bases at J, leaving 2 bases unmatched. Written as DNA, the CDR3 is TGTGCCAGTAGTATCGGGGACAGGACTGAAGCTTTCTTT. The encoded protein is CASSIGDRTEAFF.

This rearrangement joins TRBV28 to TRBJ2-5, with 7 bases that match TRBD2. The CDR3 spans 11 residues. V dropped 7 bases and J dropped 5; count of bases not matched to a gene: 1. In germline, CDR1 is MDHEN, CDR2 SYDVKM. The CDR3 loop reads CASMGGETQYF. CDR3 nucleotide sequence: TGTGCCAGCATGGGAGGGGAGACCCAGTACTTC.

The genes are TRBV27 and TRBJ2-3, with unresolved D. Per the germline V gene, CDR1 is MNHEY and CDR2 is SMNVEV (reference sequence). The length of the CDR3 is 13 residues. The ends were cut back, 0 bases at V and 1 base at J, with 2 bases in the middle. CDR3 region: CASSLSGTDTQYF. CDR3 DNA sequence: TGTGCCAGCAGTTTATCCGGCACAGATACGCAGTATTTT.

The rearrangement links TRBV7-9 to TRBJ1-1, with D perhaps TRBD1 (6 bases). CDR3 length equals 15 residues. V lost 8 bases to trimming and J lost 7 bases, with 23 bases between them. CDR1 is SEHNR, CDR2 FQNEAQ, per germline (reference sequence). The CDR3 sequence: CASAPRDKSFHEAFF. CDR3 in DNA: TGTGCCAGCGCTCCCCGGGACAAATCGTTCCATGAAGCTTTCTTT.

The CDR3 coding sequence is TGTGCCAGTAGTAAGACTGGGGGGGCTACCTACGAGCAGTACTTC. Its protein product is CASSKTGGATYEQYF. The chain recombines TRBV19 with TRBJ2-7; a weak D match, TRBD2 (7 bases). Germline V gene lookup returns CDR1 LNHDA and CDR2 SQIVND (reference sequence). V dropped 4 bases and J dropped 2 bases, with 15 bases sitting between them. This CDR3 has 15 amino acids.

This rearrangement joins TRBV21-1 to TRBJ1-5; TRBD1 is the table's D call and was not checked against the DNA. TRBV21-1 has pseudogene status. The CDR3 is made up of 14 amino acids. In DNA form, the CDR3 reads TGTGCCAGCAGCAAAGACAGGGGGAACCAGCCCCAGCATTTT. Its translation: CASSKDRGNQPQHF.

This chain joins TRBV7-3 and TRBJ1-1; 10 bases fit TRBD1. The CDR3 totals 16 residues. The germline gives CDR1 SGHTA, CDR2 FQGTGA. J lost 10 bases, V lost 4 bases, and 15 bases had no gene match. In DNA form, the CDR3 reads TGTGCCAGCAGCTCACAGGGACAGGGGACAGGCCTTGGAGCTTTCTTT. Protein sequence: CASSSQGQGTGLGAFF.

The CDR3, as DNA: TGCAGTGCTAGTAGTCTTCGGGAGGGGACAGACTTTAGCAATCAGCCCCAGCATTTT. Its translation is CSASSLREGTDFSNQPQHF. This sequence joins TRBV20-1 and TRBJ1-5; 7 bases agree with TRBD1. This CDR3 comprises 19 residues. The V and J ends lost 3 bases and 0 bases, in that order; junction bases with no gene match: 17. Germline CDR1 DFQATT, CDR2 SNEGSKA (reference sequence).

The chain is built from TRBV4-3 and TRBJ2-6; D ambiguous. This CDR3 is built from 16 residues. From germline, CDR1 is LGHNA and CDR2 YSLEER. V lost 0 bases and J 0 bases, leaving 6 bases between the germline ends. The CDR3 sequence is CASSQESGSGANVLTF. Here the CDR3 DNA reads TGCGCCAGCAGCCAAGAGAGTGGCTCTGGGGCCAACGTCCTGACTTTC.

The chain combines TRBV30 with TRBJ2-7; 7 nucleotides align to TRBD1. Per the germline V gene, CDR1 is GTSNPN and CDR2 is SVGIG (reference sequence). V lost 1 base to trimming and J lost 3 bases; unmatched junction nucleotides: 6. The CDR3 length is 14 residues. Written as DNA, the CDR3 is TGTGCCTGGAGTGGACAGGGATTGGGCTACGAGCAGTACTTC. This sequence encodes CAWSGQGLGYEQYF.

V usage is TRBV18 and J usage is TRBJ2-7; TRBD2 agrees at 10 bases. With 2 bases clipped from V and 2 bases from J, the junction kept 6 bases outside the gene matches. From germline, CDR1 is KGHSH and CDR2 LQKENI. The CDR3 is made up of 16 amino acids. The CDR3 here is CASSPSAAGGPYEQYF. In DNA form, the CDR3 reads TGTGCCAGCTCACCAAGCGCAGCGGGAGGGCCCTACGAGCAGTACTTC.

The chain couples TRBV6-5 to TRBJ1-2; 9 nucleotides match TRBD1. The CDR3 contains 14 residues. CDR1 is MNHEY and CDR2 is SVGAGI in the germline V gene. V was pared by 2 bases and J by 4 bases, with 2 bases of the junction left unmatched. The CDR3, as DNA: TGTGCCAGCAGTTACGCGGGACAGGGCTATGGCTACACCTTC. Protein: CASSYAGQGYGYTF.

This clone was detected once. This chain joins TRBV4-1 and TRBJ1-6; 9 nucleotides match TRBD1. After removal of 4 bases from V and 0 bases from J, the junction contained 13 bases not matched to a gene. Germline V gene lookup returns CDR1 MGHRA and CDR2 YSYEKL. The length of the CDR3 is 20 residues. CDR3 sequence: CASSRTGTGNPSSYNSPLHF. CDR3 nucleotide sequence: TGCGCCAGCAGCCGGACGGGGACAGGGAACCCTAGCTCCTATAATTCACCCCTCCACTTT.

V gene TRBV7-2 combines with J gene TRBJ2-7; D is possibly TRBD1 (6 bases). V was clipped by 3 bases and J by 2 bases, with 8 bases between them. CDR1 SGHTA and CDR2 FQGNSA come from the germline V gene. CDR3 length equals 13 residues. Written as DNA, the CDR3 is TGTGCCAGCAGCTTGGACAGAACCTACGAGCAGTACTTC. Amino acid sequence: CASSLDRTYEQYF.